The clone carrying this T cell receptor (beta chain) was detected once. The CDR3 has 13 residues. V lost 7 bases to trimming and J lost 7 bases, with 13 bases between them. Membership in each cohort depended on participant-reported clinical history. Original processing methods: Reference gene primer amplification gave nucleated cell count estimates. This table comes from immunoSEQ multiplex PCR, and its TCRdb copy is limited to in-frame clones, with some not included. V and J calls and clone size come straight from that table; D and trimming were deduced from the DNA. Here the sample spans 350,000 or so clones, roughly 90% being singletons. The data were taken from a study of blood T cell repertoires in COVID-19.

The chain carries TRBV12-3 or TRBV12-4 and TRBJ2-2; maybe TRBD2 (5 bases). The sample taken for sequencing was PBMCs or T cells enriched from blood (not recorded which). The sequence derives from a woman aged 25 to 45 who had been exposed to COVID-19. The CDR3 loop is CASNQMEVGELFF. The CDR3 DNA reads as TGTGCCAGCAACCAGATGGAGGTCGGGGAGCTGTTTTTT.